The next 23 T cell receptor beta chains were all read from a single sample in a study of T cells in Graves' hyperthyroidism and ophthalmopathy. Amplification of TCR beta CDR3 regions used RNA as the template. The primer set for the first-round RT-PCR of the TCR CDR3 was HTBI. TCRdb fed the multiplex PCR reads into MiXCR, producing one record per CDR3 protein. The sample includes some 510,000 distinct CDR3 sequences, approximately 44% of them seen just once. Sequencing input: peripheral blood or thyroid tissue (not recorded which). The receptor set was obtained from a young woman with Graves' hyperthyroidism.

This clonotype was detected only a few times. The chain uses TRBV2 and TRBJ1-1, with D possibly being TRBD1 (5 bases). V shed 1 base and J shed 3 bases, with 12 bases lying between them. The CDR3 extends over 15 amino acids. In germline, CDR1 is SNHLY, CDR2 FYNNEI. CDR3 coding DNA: TGTGCCAGCAGTGAAGATCAGGGTCGGGACACTGAAGCTTTCTTT. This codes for CASSEDQGRDTEAFF.

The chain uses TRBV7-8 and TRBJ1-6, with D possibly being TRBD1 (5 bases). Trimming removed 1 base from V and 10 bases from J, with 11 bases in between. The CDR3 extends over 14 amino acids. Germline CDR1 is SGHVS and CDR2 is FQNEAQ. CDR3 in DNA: TGTGCCAGCAGCTTAGATTCCGCAGGGTCACCCCTCCACTTT. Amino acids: CASSLDSAGSPLHF.

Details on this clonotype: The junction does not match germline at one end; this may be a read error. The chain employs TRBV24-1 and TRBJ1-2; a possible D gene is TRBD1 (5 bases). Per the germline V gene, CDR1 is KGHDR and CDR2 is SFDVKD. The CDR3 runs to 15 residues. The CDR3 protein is CASSDPRDGDYGYTF. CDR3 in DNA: TGTGCCAGCAGTGATCCCCGGGACGGTGACTATGGCTACACCTTC.

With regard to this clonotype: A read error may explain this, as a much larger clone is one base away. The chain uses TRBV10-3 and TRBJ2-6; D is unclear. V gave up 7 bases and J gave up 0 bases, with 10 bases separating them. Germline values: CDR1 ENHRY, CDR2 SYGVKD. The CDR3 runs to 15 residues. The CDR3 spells CAITTRSSGANVLTF. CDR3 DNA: TGTGCCATCACCACGCGTAGCTCTGGGGCCAACGTCCTGACTTTC.

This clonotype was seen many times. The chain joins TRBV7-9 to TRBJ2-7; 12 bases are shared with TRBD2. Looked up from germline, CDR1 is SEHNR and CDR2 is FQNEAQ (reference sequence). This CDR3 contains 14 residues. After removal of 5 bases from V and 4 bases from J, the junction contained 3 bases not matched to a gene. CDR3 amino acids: CASSTLAGGYEQYF. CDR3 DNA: TGTGCCAGCAGCACCCTAGCGGGAGGGTACGAGCAGTACTTC. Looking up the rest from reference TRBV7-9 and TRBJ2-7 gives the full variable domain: DTGVSQNPRHKITKRGQNVTFRCDPISEHNRLYWYRQTLGQGPEFLTYFQNEAQLEKSRLLSDRFSAERPKGSFSTLEIQRTEQGDSAMYLCASSTLAGGYEQYFGPGTRLTVT.

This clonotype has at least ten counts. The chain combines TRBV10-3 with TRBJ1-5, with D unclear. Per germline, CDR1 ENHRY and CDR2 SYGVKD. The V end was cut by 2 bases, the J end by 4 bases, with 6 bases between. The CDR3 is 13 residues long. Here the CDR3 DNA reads TGTGCCATCAGTGAGACCCAGAATCAGCCCCAGCATTTT. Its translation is CAISETQNQPQHF.

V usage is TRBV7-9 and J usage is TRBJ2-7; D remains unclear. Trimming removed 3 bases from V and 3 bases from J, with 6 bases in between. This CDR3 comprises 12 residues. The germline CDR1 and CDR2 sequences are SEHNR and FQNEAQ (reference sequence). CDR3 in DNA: TGTGCCAGCAGCTTCAAATTCTACGAGCAGTACTTC. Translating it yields CASSFKFYEQYF.

The CDR3 spells CSVSKTGGVNTEAFF. The CDR3 coding sequence is TGCAGCGTTTCTAAGACAGGGGGCGTCAACACTGAAGCTTTCTTT. V and J are TRBV29-1 and TRBJ1-1; 10 bases align to TRBD1. The CDR3 is 15 amino acids. The V segment lost 5 bases and the J segment 2 bases; nucleotides outside the gene matches: 8. CDR1 and CDR2 (germline): SQVTM, ANQGSEA.

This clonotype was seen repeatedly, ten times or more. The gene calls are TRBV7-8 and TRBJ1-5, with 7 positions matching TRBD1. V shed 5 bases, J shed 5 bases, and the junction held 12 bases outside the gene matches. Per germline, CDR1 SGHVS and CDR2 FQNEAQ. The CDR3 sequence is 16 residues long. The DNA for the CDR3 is TGTGCCAGCAGCAACAGGGGTGTTGGCTCGGATCAGCCCCAGCATTTT. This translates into CASSNRGVGSDQPQHF.

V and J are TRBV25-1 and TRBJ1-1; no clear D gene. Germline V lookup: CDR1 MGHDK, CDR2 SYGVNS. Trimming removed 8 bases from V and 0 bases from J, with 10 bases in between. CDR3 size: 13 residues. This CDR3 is CASLGPVNTEAFF. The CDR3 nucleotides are TGTGCCAGCTTAGGCCCGGTGAACACTGAAGCTTTCTTT.

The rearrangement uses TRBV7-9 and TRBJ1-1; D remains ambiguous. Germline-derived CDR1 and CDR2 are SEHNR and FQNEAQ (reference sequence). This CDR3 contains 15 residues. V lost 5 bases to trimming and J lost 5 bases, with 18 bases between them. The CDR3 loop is CASSQDDVGGTEAFF. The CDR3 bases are TGTGCCAGCAGCCAAGATGACGTTGGAGGGACTGAAGCTTTCTTT.

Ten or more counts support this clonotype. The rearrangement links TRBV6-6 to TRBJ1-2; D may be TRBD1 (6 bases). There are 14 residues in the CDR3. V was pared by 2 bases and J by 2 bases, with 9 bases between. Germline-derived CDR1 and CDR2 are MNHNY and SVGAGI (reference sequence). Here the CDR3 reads CASSYPGTNYGYTF. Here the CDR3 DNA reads TGTGCCAGCAGTTACCCCGGGACAAACTATGGCTACACCTTC.

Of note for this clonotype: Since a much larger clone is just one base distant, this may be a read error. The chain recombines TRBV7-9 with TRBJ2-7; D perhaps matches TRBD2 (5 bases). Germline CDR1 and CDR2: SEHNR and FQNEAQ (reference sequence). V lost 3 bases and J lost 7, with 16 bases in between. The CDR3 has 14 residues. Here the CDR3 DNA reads TGTGCCAGCAGCTTGGGCAGCGACTACGTAGAGCAGTACTTC. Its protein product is CASSLGSDYVEQYF.

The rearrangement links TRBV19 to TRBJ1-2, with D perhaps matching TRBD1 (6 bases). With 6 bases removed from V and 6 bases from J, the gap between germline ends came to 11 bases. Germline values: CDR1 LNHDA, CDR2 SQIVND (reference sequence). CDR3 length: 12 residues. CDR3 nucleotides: TGTGCCAGTAGATCAGGGGTAAATGGCTACACCTTC. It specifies CASRSGVNGYTF.

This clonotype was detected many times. The CDR3 spells CASSWTSSTGELFF. The DNA for the CDR3 is TGTGCCAGCAGCTGGACTAGTTCTACCGGGGAGCTGTTTTTT. The genes are TRBV7-8 and TRBJ2-2; 7 bases match TRBD2. Trimming took 4 bases from V and 5 from J; bases not matched to a gene: 4. Germline V lookup: CDR1 SGHVS, CDR2 FQNEAQ. CDR3 length: 14 amino acids.

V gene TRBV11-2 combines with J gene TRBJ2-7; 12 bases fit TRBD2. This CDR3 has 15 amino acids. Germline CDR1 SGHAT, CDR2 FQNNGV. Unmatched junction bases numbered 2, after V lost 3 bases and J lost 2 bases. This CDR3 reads CASSLTSGSPYEQYF. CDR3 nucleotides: TGTGCCAGCAGCTTGACTAGCGGGAGTCCCTACGAGCAGTACTTC.

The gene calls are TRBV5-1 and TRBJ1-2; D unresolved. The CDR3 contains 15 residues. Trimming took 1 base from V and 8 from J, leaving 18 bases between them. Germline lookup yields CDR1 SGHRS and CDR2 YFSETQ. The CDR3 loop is CASSLSGPGAGGYTF. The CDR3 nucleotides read TGCGCCAGCAGCTTGTCCGGGCCGGGCGCCGGAGGCTACACCTTC.

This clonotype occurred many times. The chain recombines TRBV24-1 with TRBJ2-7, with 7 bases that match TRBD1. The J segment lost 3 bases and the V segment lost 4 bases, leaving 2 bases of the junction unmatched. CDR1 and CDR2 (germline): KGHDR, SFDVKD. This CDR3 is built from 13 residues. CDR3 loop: CATSEAGGYEQYF. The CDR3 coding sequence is TGTGCCACCAGTGAGGCAGGGGGCTACGAGCAGTACTTC.

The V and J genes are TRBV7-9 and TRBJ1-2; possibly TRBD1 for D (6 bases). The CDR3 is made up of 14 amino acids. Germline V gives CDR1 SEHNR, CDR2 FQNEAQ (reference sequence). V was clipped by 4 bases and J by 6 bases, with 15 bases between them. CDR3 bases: TGTGCCAGCAGCTCCGACAGGCGGCTCCATGGCTACACCTTC. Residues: CASSSDRRLHGYTF.

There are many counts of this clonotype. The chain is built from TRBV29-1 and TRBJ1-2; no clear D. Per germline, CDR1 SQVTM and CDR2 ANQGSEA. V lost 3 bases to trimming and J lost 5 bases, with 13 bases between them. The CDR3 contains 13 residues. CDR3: CSVEAGESYGYTF. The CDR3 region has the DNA TGCAGCGTTGAGGCCGGGGAGAGTTATGGCTACACCTTC.

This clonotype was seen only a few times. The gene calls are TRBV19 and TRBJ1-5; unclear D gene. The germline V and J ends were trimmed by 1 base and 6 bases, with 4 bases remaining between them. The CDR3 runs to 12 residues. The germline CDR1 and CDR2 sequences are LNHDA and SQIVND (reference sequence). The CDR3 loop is CASSIVLQPQHF. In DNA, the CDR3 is TGTGCCAGTAGTATAGTTCTTCAGCCCCAGCATTTT.

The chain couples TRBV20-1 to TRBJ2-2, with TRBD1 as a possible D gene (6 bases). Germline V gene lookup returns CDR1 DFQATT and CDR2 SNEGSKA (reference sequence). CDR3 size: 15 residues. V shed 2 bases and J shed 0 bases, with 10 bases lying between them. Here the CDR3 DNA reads TGCAGTGCTAGATCCACAGGGCCGAACACCGGGGAGCTGTTTTTT. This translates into CSARSTGPNTGELFF.

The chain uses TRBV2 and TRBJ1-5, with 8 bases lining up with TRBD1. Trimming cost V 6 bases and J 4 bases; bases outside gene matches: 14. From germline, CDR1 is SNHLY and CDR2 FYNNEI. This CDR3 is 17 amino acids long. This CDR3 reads CASSPGTGIVGNQPQHF. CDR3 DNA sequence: TGTGCCAGCAGCCCCGGGACAGGCATTGTTGGGAATCAGCCCCAGCATTTT.